These 11 T cell receptor beta chains came from one sample sequenced in a study of cytomegalovirus exposure and HLA in healthy donors. The method was immunoSEQ multiplex PCR; TCRdb's version includes in-frame clones alone and lacks a portion of them. The sample gives about 83,000 clones, roughly 95% of which show up once; about 1.3% is in the top ten. Sequencing was performed on PBMCs. These receptor sequences come from a young woman in good health and CMV-seronegative.

This clone was seen only a few times. This CDR3 is CASRPRTSRLYEQYF. The CDR3 DNA sequence: TGTGCCAGCAGACCTCGGACTAGCCGTCTCTACGAGCAGTACTTC. The genes are TRBV7-2 and TRBJ2-7, with 8 bases matching TRBD2. V lost 6 bases, J lost 3 bases, and 10 bases stayed unmatched. Germline V CDR1 and CDR2: SGHTA, FQGNSA. CDR3 size: 15 residues.

The genes are TRBV6-5 and TRBJ1-4; 8 nucleotides match TRBD1. The J segment lost 4 bases and the V segment lost 5 bases, leaving 6 bases of the junction unmatched. Germline lookup yields CDR1 MNHEY and CDR2 SVGAGI. This CDR3 comprises 15 residues. CDR3 in DNA: TGTGCCAGCAGTGCTCCAGGGGGCAGTAATGAAAAACTGTTTTTT. This gives the protein CASSAPGGSNEKLFF.

This sequence joins TRBV13 and TRBJ1-2; possibly TRBD1 for D (5 bases). Germline CDR1 PRHDT, CDR2 FYEKMQ (reference sequence). The CDR3 covers 16 residues. Trimming stripped 3 bases from V and 6 bases from J, with 20 bases between. DNA of the CDR3: TGTGCCAGCAGCTTTTTAGGAGTGGACACGCGCGATGGCTACACCTTC. It translates to CASSFLGVDTRDGYTF. Complete variable domain (other parts from reference TRBV13 and TRBJ1-2): AAGVIQSPRHLIKEKRETATLKCYPIPRHDTVYWYQQGPGQDPQFLISFYEKMQSDKGSIPDRFSAQQFSDYHSELNMSSLELGDSALYFCASSFLGVDTRDGYTFGSGTRLTVV.

The chain combines TRBV27 with TRBJ2-2, with TRBD1 as a possible D gene (6 bases). The CDR3 covers 17 residues. Germline CDR1 and CDR2: MNHEY and SMNVEV (reference sequence). Trimming took 7 bases from V and 0 from J, leaving 18 bases between them. CDR3 amino acids: CASTKRTVPANTGELFF. The CDR3 DNA follows: TGTGCCAGCACCAAAAGGACAGTCCCAGCGAACACCGGGGAGCTGTTTTTT.

The chain recombines TRBV5-1 with TRBJ2-1; 9 bases are shared with TRBD2. Looked up from germline, CDR1 is SGHRS and CDR2 is YFSETQ. The CDR3 extends over 15 amino acids. V trimming: 1 base; J trimming: 9 bases; junction bases outside the gene matches: 8. In DNA form, the CDR3 reads TGCGCCAGCAGCTTGTCGCTAGCGGGGAGTTCTGAGCAGTTCTTC. As protein: CASSLSLAGSSEQFF.

The V and J genes are TRBV19 and TRBJ1-1; no firm D call. V was clipped by 3 bases and J by 0 bases, with 8 bases between them. The CDR3 length is 14 residues. Germline values: CDR1 LNHDA, CDR2 SQIVND (reference sequence). CDR3 residues: CASSIEGLNTEAFF. CDR3 sequence (DNA): TGTGCCAGTAGTATCGAGGGTTTGAACACTGAAGCTTTCTTT.

This chain uses TRBV5-1 with TRBJ2-7; TRBD2 matches at 10 bases. CDR1 and CDR2 from the germline V gene are SGHRS and YFSETQ. With V trimmed by 1 base and J by 5 bases, 3 bases remained unmatched. The CDR3 has 14 amino acids. This chain's CDR3 is CASSLYLAGDEQYF. CDR3 nucleotide sequence: TGCGCCAGCAGCTTGTACCTAGCGGGAGACGAGCAGTACTTC.

J is TRBJ2-2 and V is TRBV5-6; D might be TRBD1 (7 bases). V lost 3 bases and J lost 0, with 12 bases in between. Germline V gene lookup returns CDR1 SGHDT and CDR2 YYEEEE. The CDR3 sequence is 16 residues long. This CDR3 reads CASSWRGRTNTGELFF. Written as DNA, the CDR3 is TGTGCCAGCAGCTGGAGGGGGCGTACGAACACCGGGGAGCTGTTTTTT.

The rearrangement links TRBV5-5 to TRBJ2-3; D unresolved. From germline, CDR1 is SGHKS and CDR2 YYEKEE (reference sequence). Trimming took 6 bases from V and 1 from J, leaving 15 bases between them. The CDR3 is 15 residues long. The CDR3 nucleotides read TGTGCCAGCACCCGAGCCTTTTATGGCACAGATACGCAGTATTTT. This translates into CASTRAFYGTDTQYF.

This rearrangement joins TRBV13 to TRBJ1-4; 9 positions agree with TRBD1. Germline V lookup: CDR1 PRHDT, CDR2 FYEKMQ (reference sequence). The ends lost 2 bases at V and 5 bases at J; junction bases unmatched: 6. The CDR3 extends over 16 amino acids. This CDR3 reads CASSLQLGQGNEKLFF. The CDR3 nucleotides read TGTGCCAGCAGCTTACAGCTGGGACAGGGCAATGAAAAACTGTTTTTT.

V is TRBV7-6 and J is TRBJ2-7; 8 bases line up with TRBD2. Trimming cost V 8 bases and J 2 bases; bases outside gene matches: 8. Germline lookup yields CDR1 SGHVS and CDR2 FNYEAQ. The CDR3 length is 14 residues. CDR3 nucleotides: TGTGCCAGCCGGGGGGGTAGCGGGCCCTACGAGCAGTACTTC. Its translation: CASRGGSGPYEQYF.